These 7 T cell receptor beta chains were all obtained from the same sample, sequenced in a study of Tregs in tolerant kidney transplant recipients. The data were produced by immunoSEQ multiplex PCR, yet TCRdb's version contains in-frame clones alone and is incomplete. Counted here are tens of thousands of clones, around 98% occurring once; the ten biggest clones make up 0.34%. Sequenced material: Tregs from blood, taken before the transplant. The receptors come from a human donor who received a combined kidney and bone marrow transplant.

V gene TRBV7-2 combines with J gene TRBJ2-7, with 10 bases matching TRBD2. J lost 3 bases, V lost 5 bases, and 4 bases had no gene match. The V gene's germline CDR1 is SGHTA and CDR2 FQGNSA. The CDR3 contains 14 residues. The CDR3 DNA sequence: TGTGCCAGCAGCCAGCGGACTAGCGGCTACGAGCAGTACTTC. This encodes CASSQRTSGYEQYF.

The CDR3 nucleotides are TGTGCCAGTAGTGAGGACAGGGCTGGGGACACTGAAGCTTTCTTT. Protein: CASSEDRAGDTEAFF. This chain connects TRBV19 to TRBJ1-1; 8 bases map to TRBD1. Per the germline V gene, CDR1 is LNHDA and CDR2 is SQIVND (reference sequence). The CDR3 has 15 residues. V was pared by 5 bases and J by 3 bases, with 8 bases of the junction left unmatched.

The V and J genes are TRBV18 and TRBJ2-1; 7 bases match TRBD1. The junction had 12 bases not matched to a gene; V was cut back by 5 bases and J by 8 bases. The CDR3 consists of 15 residues. Per the germline V gene, CDR1 is KGHSH and CDR2 is LQKENI. The CDR3 DNA reads TGTGCCAGCTCATCAACCGGGCCCCAGGGGGATGAGCAGTTCTTC. Protein product: CASSSTGPQGDEQFF.

To note about this clone: The sample has other DNA sequences that encode this CDR3 too. J is TRBJ2-5 and V is TRBV20-1, with D unresolved. The germline V gene encodes CDR1 DFQATT and CDR2 SNEGSKA (reference sequence). V was trimmed by 3 bases and J by 3 bases, leaving 5 bases between them. This CDR3 is 11 amino acids long. CDR3 residues: CSARAKETQYF. CDR3 nucleotide sequence: TGCAGTGCTAGGGCAAAAGAGACCCAGTACTTC.

V and J are TRBV6-5 and TRBJ2-7, with 7 positions matching TRBD1. The germline V gene encodes CDR1 MNHEY and CDR2 SVGAGI. This CDR3 has 15 amino acids. With V trimmed by 2 bases and J by 3 bases, 7 bases remained unmatched. DNA of the CDR3: TGTGCCAGCAGTTACGGGGACAGTGGCTACTACGAGCAGTACTTC. Its translation is CASSYGDSGYYEQYF.

This clone was seen a single time. The chain couples TRBV5-5 to TRBJ1-1; D uncertain. Germline assignment: CDR1 SGHKS and CDR2 YYEKEE (reference sequence). V shed 0 bases and J shed 6 bases, with 6 bases lying between them. The CDR3 loop spans 12 amino acids. Here the CDR3 reads CASSLAYSEAFF. In DNA, the CDR3 is TGTGCCAGCAGCTTGGCGTACTCTGAAGCTTTCTTT. Drawing the rest from reference TRBV5-5 and TRBJ1-1, the complete variable domain is DAGVTQSPTHLIKTRGQQVTLRCSPISGHKSVSWYQQVLGQGPQFIFQYYEKEERGRGNFPDRFSARQFPNYSSELNVNALLLGDSALYLCASSLAYSEAFFGQGTRLTVV.

Only one count was recorded for this clone. This chain connects TRBV12-5 to TRBJ2-3; 13 bases agree with TRBD2. CDR1 LGHNT and CDR2 FRNRAP come from the germline V gene. CDR3 length: 16 amino acids. After removal of 4 bases from V and 6 bases from J, the junction contained 7 bases not matched to a gene. CDR3 DNA sequence: TGTGCTAGTGGTTCCGGACTAGCGGGAGTGGGTGATACGCAGTATTTT. Its protein is CASGSGLAGVGDTQYF.